Below, 19 T cell receptor beta chains from the same sample are listed, as sequenced in a study of blood T cell repertoires in COVID-19. This table comes from immunoSEQ multiplex PCR, and its TCRdb copy is limited to in-frame clones, with some not included. The data hold about 320,000 clones, with more than 70% observed a single time. The sample was peripheral blood. The receptors come from a woman aged 30 to 39 with COVID-19, enrolled during active disease.

The chain recombines TRBV2 with TRBJ2-7, with TRBD1 matching 8 bases. This CDR3 contains 15 residues. Germline V lookup: CDR1 SNHLY, CDR2 FYNNEI. V shed 7 bases and J 1 base; nucleotides not matched to a gene: 9. The CDR3: CASIRTGGSSYEQYF. CDR3 bases: TGTGCCAGCATCAGAACAGGGGGTTCATCCTACGAGCAGTACTTC.

The chain has TRBV15 and TRBJ2-1; 9 nucleotides agree with TRBD2. Germline assignment: CDR1 LNHNV and CDR2 YYDKDF (reference sequence). The V segment lost 9 bases and the J segment 4 bases; nucleotides outside the gene matches: 10. CDR3 size: 15 residues. The CDR3 loop is CATRAASGEYNEQFF. The CDR3 DNA reads as TGTGCCACTCGGGCGGCTAGCGGGGAATACAATGAGCAGTTCTTC.

The chain has TRBV7-9 and TRBJ1-1, with D perhaps TRBD1 (6 bases). Between the trimmed V and J ends, which lost 5 bases and 5 bases, there was a span of 15 bases. Germline CDR1 and CDR2: SEHNR and FQNEAQ (reference sequence). This CDR3 has 14 residues. As DNA, the CDR3 is TGTGCCAGCAGCATCACAGGGATTGGGACTGAAGCTTTCTTT. This sequence encodes CASSITGIGTEAFF.

To note about this clone: Within the sample, other DNA sequences also encode this same CDR3. This chain uses TRBV7-8 with TRBJ1-3; tentatively, D is TRBD1 (5 bases). The CDR3 loop spans 15 amino acids. Germline loops: CDR1 SGHVS, CDR2 FQNEAQ. The V gene lost 1 base and the J gene lost 1 base, with 8 bases spanning the gap. CDR3 in amino acids: CASSLGSGSGNTIYF. CDR3 in DNA: TGTGCCAGCAGCTTAGGTTCAGGGTCTGGAAACACCATATATTTT.

The rearrangement links TRBV30 to TRBJ2-3, with 8 bases fitting TRBD2. Germline V gene lookup returns CDR1 GTSNPN and CDR2 SVGIG (reference sequence). The CDR3 consists of 14 residues. With 0 bases clipped from V and 2 bases from J, the junction kept 1 base outside the gene matches. CDR3 protein: CAWSVRGATDTQYF. DNA of the CDR3: TGTGCCTGGAGTGTGCGGGGGGCCACAGATACGCAGTATTTT.

The V and J genes are TRBV7-9 and TRBJ1-1; no clear D gene. With 1 base removed from V and 10 bases from J, the gap between germline ends came to 7 bases. This CDR3 is 11 amino acids long. Germline CDR1 SEHNR, CDR2 FQNEAQ (reference sequence). CDR3 sequence reads: CASSLGQRAFF. The CDR3 DNA is TGTGCCAGCAGCTTAGGCCAGCGAGCTTTCTTT.

This clone was detected a few times. This chain uses TRBV6-5 with TRBJ1-1; no clear D gene. The CDR3 is 14 residues long. Germline loops: CDR1 MNHEY, CDR2 SVGAGI. Trimming pared 2 bases from V and 4 bases from J, leaving 11 bases between. The CDR3 region is CASSYARVSTEAFF. In DNA, the CDR3 is TGTGCCAGCAGTTACGCGAGGGTAAGCACTGAAGCTTTCTTT.

The J gene is TRBJ2-6, the V gene TRBV5-6; TRBD1 agrees at 9 bases. In germline, CDR1 is SGHDT, CDR2 YYEEEE. With V trimmed by 3 bases and J by 0 bases, 4 bases remained unmatched. The CDR3 covers 17 residues. CDR3 sequence reads: CASSWGTGHSGANVLTF. The CDR3 nucleotides read TGTGCCAGCAGCTGGGGGACAGGGCACTCTGGGGCCAACGTCCTGACTTTC.

This clone was seen just once. The chain is built from TRBV20-1 and TRBJ2-2; TRBD2 agrees at 11 bases. Germline CDR1 reads DFQATT; CDR2 reads SNEGSKA (reference sequence). V was pared by 3 bases and J by 4 bases, with 10 bases of the junction left unmatched. The CDR3 has 17 residues. CDR3 DNA: TGCAGTGCTAGTAGGATTAGCGGGGGGGCGGTCACCGGGGAGCTGTTTTTT. Amino acid sequence: CSASRISGGAVTGELFF.

This rearrangement joins TRBV19 to TRBJ1-3, with TRBD1 matching over 8 bases. V lost 8 bases and J lost 4; bases outside the gene matches: 7. The CDR3 runs to 14 residues. Germline V CDR1 and CDR2: LNHDA, SQIVND (reference sequence). The CDR3 DNA reads as TGTGCCAGTCACACAGGGGGAGCCGGAAACACCATATATTTT. Its translation is CASHTGGAGNTIYF. Filled out from reference TRBV19 and TRBJ1-3, the complete variable domain reads DGGITQSPKYLFRKEGQNVTLSCEQNLNHDAMYWYRQDPGQGLRLIYYSQIVNDFQKGDIAEGYSVSREKKESFPLTVTSAQKNPTAFYLCASHTGGAGNTIYFGEGSWLTVV.

This clone was observed once. V is TRBV6-5 and J is TRBJ1-2; D uncertain. This CDR3 spans 11 amino acids. V lost 5 bases, J lost 9 bases, and 10 bases lay in between. Per the germline V gene, CDR1 is MNHEY and CDR2 is SVGAGI. The CDR3 reads CASSPLDRYTF. CDR3 nucleotides: TGTGCCAGCAGTCCCCTAGATCGCTACACCTTC.

This chain joins TRBV27 and TRBJ2-6; D not resolved. The CDR3 sequence is 13 residues long. The germline gives CDR1 MNHEY, CDR2 SMNVEV (reference sequence). Trimming removed 8 bases from V and 0 bases from J, with 5 bases in between. The CDR3, as DNA: TGTGCCAGCTGCGACTCTGGGGCCAACGTCCTGACTTTC. Translating gives CASCDSGANVLTF.

The chain has TRBV2 and TRBJ1-4; 9 bases line up with TRBD1. Trimming removed 6 bases from V and 7 bases from J; junction bases left unmatched: 3. The CDR3 is 13 residues long. CDR1 is SNHLY and CDR2 is FYNNEI in the germline V gene. CDR3 nucleotide sequence: TGTGCCAGCAGCCGACAGGGGGTTGAAAAACTGTTTTTT. It translates to CASSRQGVEKLFF.

The chain recombines TRBV4-1 with TRBJ1-2; TRBD1 matches at 9 bases. CDR1 is MGHRA and CDR2 is YSYEKL in the germline V gene. There are 14 residues in the CDR3. J lost 7 bases, V lost 1 base, and 4 bases had no gene match. CDR3 sequence reads: CASSQGTGAPGYTF. DNA for the CDR3: TGCGCCAGCAGCCAAGGGACAGGGGCACCTGGCTACACCTTC.

The V and J genes are TRBV7-2 and TRBJ2-1, with TRBD1 matching over 9 bases. V shed 5 bases and J 8 bases; nucleotides not matched to a gene: 13. The germline gives CDR1 SGHTA, CDR2 FQGNSA. The CDR3 totals 16 residues. The CDR3 DNA reads TGTGCCAGCAGCCCCTTCATGGGGGACAGGGTCGATGAGCAGTTCTTC. Amino acids: CASSPFMGDRVDEQFF.

The chain couples TRBV11-3 to TRBJ2-7; a possible D gene is TRBD2 (5 bases). The CDR3 consists of 13 residues. V was cut by 4 bases and J by 3 bases, with 10 bases left in between. Germline assignment: CDR1 SGHNT and CDR2 YENEEA. The CDR3 DNA follows: TGTGCCAGCAGCTCCGAGAGGGACTACGAGCAGTACTTC. The encoded protein is CASSSERDYEQYF.

The DNA of the CDR3 is TGTGCCAGCAGCCCCCCGGGACAGGGCTCCTCTGGGGCCAACGTCCTGACTTTC. Translating it yields CASSPPGQGSSGANVLTF. The chain couples TRBV7-9 to TRBJ2-6; TRBD1 matches 9 bases. CDR1 and CDR2 (germline): SEHNR, FQNEAQ (reference sequence). This CDR3 region has 18 residues. The V segment lost 5 bases and the J segment 0 bases; nucleotides outside the gene matches: 8.

This clone was recorded a few times. The CDR3 DNA follows: TGTGCCAGCAGCTCAACACAGGGGGTCGCAAATTCACCCCTCCACTTT. Amino acid sequence: CASSSTQGVANSPLHF. This sequence joins TRBV7-2 and TRBJ1-6; 8 positions match TRBD1. Germline V gene lookup returns CDR1 SGHTA and CDR2 FQGNSA. J lost 7 bases, V lost 4 bases, and 9 bases had no gene match. The CDR3 contains 16 residues.

The chain couples TRBV12-3 or TRBV12-4 to TRBJ2-5, with 7 positions matching TRBD1. There are 13 residues in the CDR3. V lost 6 bases to trimming and J lost 2 bases; unmatched junction nucleotides: 3. The CDR3 DNA reads TGTGCCAGCAGGGGGACAGTACAAGAGACCCAGTACTTC. Amino acid sequence: CASRGTVQETQYF.